This T cell receptor beta chain was recorded in a study of early T cells in non-severe SARS-CoV-2 infection. Background on the study: Unsorted whole blood bulk RNA was sequenced, with unpaired chains.

The library protocol tagged individual cDNA molecules with unique molecular identifiers. TCRdb recomputed calls from the 5' RACE reads with MiXCR, one row per CDR3 protein. The data show about 83,000 distinct CDR3 sequences, about 10% seen once. V was trimmed by 4 bases and J by 4 bases, leaving 10 bases between them. The CDR3 has 12 residues. From germline, CDR1 is DFQATT and CDR2 SNEGSKA (reference sequence). Study outcomes and limitations: VDJdb matching favored anti-spike CD8 responses, missing private and CD4 specificities.

This clonotype showed up just a few times. Its specificity is unknown. The chain couples TRBV20-1 to TRBJ1-2, with D possibly being TRBD1 (6 bases). The sample here was whole blood, taken at baseline. The sequence derives from an adult who was a healthcare worker with PCR-confirmed SARS-CoV-2 infection or an uninfected control (not recorded which). The CDR3 spells CSAIQGVYGYTF. CDR3 DNA: TGCAGTGCTATACAGGGCGTCTATGGCTACACCTTC.